This T cell receptor beta chain was observed in a study of cytomegalovirus exposure and HLA in healthy donors. Findings and caveats of the study: The classifier reportedly diagnosed cytomegalovirus status with high sensitivity and specificity.

Sequencing was performed with immunoSEQ multiplex PCR; in TCRdb, only in-frame clones are kept and a portion is missing. Of some 150,000 clones listed, about 94% are singletons. A word on this clone: Antigen specificity is unknown.

The sequencing sample was made of PBMCs. The origin of this receptor is a man between 18 and 29 years old in good health and CMV-seropositive.

The CDR3 reads CASGPESAGTQYF. The DNA of the CDR3 is TGTGCTAGTGGTCCCGAGTCAGCGGGGACGCAGTATTTT. J is TRBJ2-3 and V is TRBV12-5, with 7 bases matching TRBD2. Unmatched junction bases numbered 8, after V lost 5 bases and J lost 9 bases. Germline CDR1 is LGHNT and CDR2 is FRNRAP. This CDR3 has 13 amino acids.